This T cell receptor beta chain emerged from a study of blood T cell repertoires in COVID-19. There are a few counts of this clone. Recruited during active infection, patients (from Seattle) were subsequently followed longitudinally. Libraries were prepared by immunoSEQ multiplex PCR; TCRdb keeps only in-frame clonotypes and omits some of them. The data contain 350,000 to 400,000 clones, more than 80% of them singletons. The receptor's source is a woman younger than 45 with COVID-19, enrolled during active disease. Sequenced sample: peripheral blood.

The CDR3 coding sequence is TGTGCCACCAAAAAGACAGTGTCTAGCACAGATACGCAGTATTTT. It translates to CATKKTVSSTDTQYF. The rearrangement links TRBV10-3 to TRBJ2-3; TRBD1 is a possible D gene (5 bases). CDR1 and CDR2 from the germline V gene are ENHRY and SYGVKD. V was cut by 10 bases and J by 0 bases, with 17 bases left in between. The CDR3 length is 15 residues.